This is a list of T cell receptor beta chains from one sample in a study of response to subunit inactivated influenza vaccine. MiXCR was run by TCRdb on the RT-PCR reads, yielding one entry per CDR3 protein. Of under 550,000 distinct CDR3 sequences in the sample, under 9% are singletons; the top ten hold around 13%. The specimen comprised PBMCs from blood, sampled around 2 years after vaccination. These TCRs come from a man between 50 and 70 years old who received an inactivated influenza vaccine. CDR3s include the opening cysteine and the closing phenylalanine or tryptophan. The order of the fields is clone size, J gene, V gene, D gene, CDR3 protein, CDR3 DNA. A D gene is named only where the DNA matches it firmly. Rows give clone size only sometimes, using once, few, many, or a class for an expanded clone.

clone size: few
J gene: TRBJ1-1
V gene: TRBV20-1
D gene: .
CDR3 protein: CSASKWSNTEAFF
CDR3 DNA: TGCAGTGCTAGTAAATGGTCGAACACTGAAGCTTTCTTT

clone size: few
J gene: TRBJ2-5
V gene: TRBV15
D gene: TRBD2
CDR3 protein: CATSEEGRAQETQYF
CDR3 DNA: TGTGCCACCAGCGAAGAGGGGAGGGCCCAAGAGACCCAGTACTTC

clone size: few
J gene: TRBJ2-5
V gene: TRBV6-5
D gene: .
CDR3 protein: CASVSGGQGYQETQYF
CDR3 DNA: TGTGCCAGCGTTAGCGGGGGACAGGGCTACCAAGAGACCCAGTACTTC

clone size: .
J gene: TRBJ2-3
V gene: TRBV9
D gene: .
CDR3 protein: CASSVAGTTTDTQYF
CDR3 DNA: TGTGCCAGCAGCGTAGCTGGGACAACCACAGATACGCAGTATTTT

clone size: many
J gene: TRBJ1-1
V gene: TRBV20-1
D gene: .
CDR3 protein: CSAFAPSATEAFF
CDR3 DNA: TGCAGTGCTTTTGCACCCTCGGCCACTGAAGCTTTCTTT

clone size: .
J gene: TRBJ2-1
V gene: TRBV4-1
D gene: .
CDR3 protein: CASSQDSRNEQFF
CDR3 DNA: TGCGCCAGCAGCCAAGATAGCAGGAATGAGCAGTTCTTC

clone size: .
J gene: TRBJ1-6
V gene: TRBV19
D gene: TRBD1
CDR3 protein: CASSSGRGDYFSSSYNSPLHF
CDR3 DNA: TGTGCCAGTAGTAGTGGCAGGGGGGACTACTTCTCTAGCTCCTATAATTCACCCCTCCACTTT

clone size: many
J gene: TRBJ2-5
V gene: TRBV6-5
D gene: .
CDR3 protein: CASSYGTGRVQETQYF
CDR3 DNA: TGTGCCAGCAGTTACGGAACAGGGCGAGTCCAAGAGACCCAGTACTTC

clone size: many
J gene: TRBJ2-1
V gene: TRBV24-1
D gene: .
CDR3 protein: CATSDPSAAPYNEQFF
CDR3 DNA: TGTGCCACCAGTGACCCCTCAGCGGCCCCCTACAATGAGCAGTTCTTC

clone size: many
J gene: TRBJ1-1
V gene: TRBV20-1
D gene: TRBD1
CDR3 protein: CSAGTGLGTEAFF
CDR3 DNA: TGCAGTGCTGGGACAGGGCTGGGCACTGAAGCTTTCTTT

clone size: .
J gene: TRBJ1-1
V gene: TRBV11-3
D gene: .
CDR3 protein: CASSLMFTTEAFF
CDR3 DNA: TGTGCCAGCAGCTTAATGTTTACCACTGAAGCTTTCTTT

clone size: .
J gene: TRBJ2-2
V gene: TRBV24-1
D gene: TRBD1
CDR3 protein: CATKGQGSTGELFF
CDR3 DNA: TGTGCCACAAAGGGACAGGGGTCCACCGGGGAGCTGTTTTTT

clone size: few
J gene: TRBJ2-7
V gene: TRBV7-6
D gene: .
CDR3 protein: CASSSNRGYYEQYF
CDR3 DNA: TGTGCCAGCAGCTCCAACCGGGGTTACTACGAGCAGTACTTC

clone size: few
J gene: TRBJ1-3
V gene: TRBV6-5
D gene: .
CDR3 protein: CASSSRPGNTIYF
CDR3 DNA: TGTGCCAGCAGTTCCAGACCGGGAAACACCATATATTTT

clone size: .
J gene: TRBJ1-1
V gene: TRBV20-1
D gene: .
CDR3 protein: CSARSRVNTEAFF
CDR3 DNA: TGCAGTGCTAGATCTCGGGTCAACACTGAAGCTTTCTTT

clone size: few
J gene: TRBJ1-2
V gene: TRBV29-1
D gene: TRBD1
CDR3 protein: CSVEQGVGYTF
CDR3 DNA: TGCAGCGTTGAGCAGGGGGTGGGCTACACCTTC

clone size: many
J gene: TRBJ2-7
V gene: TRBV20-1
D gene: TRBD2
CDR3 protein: CSARGTSKYDEQYF
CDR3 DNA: TGCAGTGCTAGAGGGACTAGCAAATACGACGAGCAGTACTTC

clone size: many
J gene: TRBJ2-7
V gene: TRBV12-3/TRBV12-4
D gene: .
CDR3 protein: CASSGEQPGHPSYEQYF
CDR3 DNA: TGTGCCAGCAGTGGGGAACAACCGGGACATCCATCCTACGAGCAGTACTTC

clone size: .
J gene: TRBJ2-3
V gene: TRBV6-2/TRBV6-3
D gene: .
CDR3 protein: CASRPGLTDTQYF
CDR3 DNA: TGTGCCAGCAGACCGGGCCTCACAGATACGCAGTATTTT

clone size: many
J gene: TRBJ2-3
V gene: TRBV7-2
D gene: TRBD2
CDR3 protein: CASSYRLAGGADTQYF
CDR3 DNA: TGTGCCAGCAGCTACAGACTAGCGGGAGGCGCAGATACGCAGTATTTT

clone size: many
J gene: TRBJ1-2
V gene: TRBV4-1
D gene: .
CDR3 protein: CASSLKRELGYTF
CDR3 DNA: TGCGCCAGCAGCCTAAAACGGGAGCTTGGCTACACCTTC

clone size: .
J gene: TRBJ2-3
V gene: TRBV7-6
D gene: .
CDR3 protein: CASSLSAGLSTDTQYF
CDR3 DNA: TGTGCCAGCAGCTTATCGGCGGGACTGAGCACAGATACGCAGTATTTT

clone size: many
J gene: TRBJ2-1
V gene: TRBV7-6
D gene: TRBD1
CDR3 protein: CASSRGGQGTNEQFF
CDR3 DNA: TGTGCCAGCAGCAGGGGGGGACAGGGGACCAATGAGCAGTTCTTC

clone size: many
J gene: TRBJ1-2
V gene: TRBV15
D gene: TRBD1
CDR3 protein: CATSRDYPSQGYYGYTF
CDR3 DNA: TGTGCCACCAGCAGAGATTATCCCTCACAGGGGTACTATGGCTACACCTTC

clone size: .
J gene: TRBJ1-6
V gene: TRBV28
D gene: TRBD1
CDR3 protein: CASRPGGGYNSPLHF
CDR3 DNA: TGTGCCAGCAGGCCAGGGGGCGGCTATAATTCACCCCTCCACTTT

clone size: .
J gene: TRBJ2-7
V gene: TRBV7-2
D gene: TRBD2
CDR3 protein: CASSLSTSGRAFEQYF
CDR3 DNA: TGTGCCAGCAGCTTATCGACTAGCGGGAGGGCCTTTGAGCAGTACTTC

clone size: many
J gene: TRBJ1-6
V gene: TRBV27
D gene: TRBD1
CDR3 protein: CASSLGQVINSPLHF
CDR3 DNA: TGTGCCAGCAGTCTCGGACAGGTGATTAATTCACCCCTCCACTTT

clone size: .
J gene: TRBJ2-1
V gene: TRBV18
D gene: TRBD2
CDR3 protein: CASSPPVAGGREQFF
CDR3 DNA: TGTGCCAGCTCACCACCGGTGGCGGGAGGTCGTGAGCAGTTCTTC